This T cell receptor (beta chain) comes out of a study of tumor-infiltrating lymphocytes in primary liver carcinoma. Co-extraction yielded RNA and DNA from around 18-30 mg of unsorted bulk tissue. Cases comprised patients with primary liver carcinoma who received surgical resection. For this clonotype: The junction does not match germline at one end; this may be a read error.

From approximately 0.5 ug of total RNA, TCR beta-specific cDNA was reverse-transcribed using a constant-region primer. Sequencing libraries for TCR beta derived from three nested multiplex PCR rounds that used slightly modified ARM-PCR. TCRdb processed the multiplex PCR reads anew with MiXCR; each CDR3 protein has one entry. The sample shows approximately 23,000 distinct CDR3 sequences, about 84% of them seen only once. The sequencing sample was made of liver tumor tissue from sampling region 2. Subset given: tumor region T2, inferior pole. This sequence was found in a woman in her 30s with primary liver carcinoma and hepatitis B virus infection.

The CDR3 region is CASSLGQGFDQFF. The CDR3, as DNA: TGCGCCAGCAGCTTAGGACAGGGGTTTGACCAGTTCTTC. V usage is TRBV11-2 and J usage is TRBJ2-1, with 9 bases aligning to TRBD1. Germline V gene data show CDR1 as SGHAT and CDR2 as FQNNGV. This CDR3 is 13 amino acids long.